This entry lists 27 T cell receptor beta chains sequenced from one sample in a study of control samples from healthy donors and cancer patients. The assay was immunoSEQ multiplex PCR, and TCRdb's table has in-frame clones only and misses some. The table shows roughly 130,000 clones, with over 90% occurring only once. Sequences were obtained from PBMCs. The origin of the receptors is a man in his sixties with colorectal cancer.

This clone was picked up one time. The rearrangement uses TRBV23-1 and TRBJ2-7, with D possibly TRBD1 on 7 matching bases. TRBV23-1 is an open reading frame whose function is uncertain. CDR3 size: 23 residues. Between the trimmed V and J ends, which lost 4 bases and 9 bases, there was a span of 46 bases. As DNA, the CDR3 is TGCGCCAGCAGTCTTGAGGAGGAGGGGGCCCAACTTAAGAATACTTTACGAGTTTGCGGGCAGTACTTC. It specifies CASSLEEEGAQLKNTLRVCGQYF.

The chain joins TRBV13 to TRBJ2-7; 8 bases line up with TRBD1. The CDR3 length is 15 residues. Germline V gene data show CDR1 as PRHDT and CDR2 as FYEKMQ (reference sequence). V shed 4 bases and J 0 bases; nucleotides not matched to a gene: 5. The CDR3 coding sequence is TGTGCCAGCAGCTCAGGACAGGGATACTCCTACGAGCAGTACTTC. This translates into CASSSGQGYSYEQYF.

The chain is built from TRBV18 and TRBJ1-1, with D possibly matching TRBD1 (5 bases). The CDR3 loop spans 16 amino acids. V was shortened by 6 bases and J by 1 base, with 18 bases between the two germline ends. Germline V gene lookup returns CDR1 KGHSH and CDR2 LQKENI. The CDR3: CASSRGGGHSNTEAFF. The DNA of the CDR3 is TGTGCCAGCTCCCGGGGAGGAGGACATTCGAACACTGAAGCTTTCTTT.

In nucleotides, the CDR3 is TGTGCCAGTACCTTGCGGGGCGAGGGAACCTATGGCTACACCTTC. Amino acid sequence: CASTLRGEGTYGYTF. V is TRBV19 and J is TRBJ1-2, with a weak D call TRBD1 (5 bases). This CDR3 is 15 amino acids long. Trimming shortened V by 7 bases and J by 4 bases, and 19 bases separated the two germline ends. Germline-derived CDR1 and CDR2 are LNHDA and SQIVND (reference sequence).

In regard to this clone: Within the sample, other DNA sequences also encode this same CDR3. V is TRBV28 and J is TRBJ1-6; D possibly corresponds to TRBD1 (5 bases). V was trimmed by 2 bases and J by 6 bases, leaving 8 bases between them. CDR1 is MDHEN and CDR2 is SYDVKM in the germline V gene. The CDR3 length is 14 residues. The CDR3 sequence is CASSLGQGNSPLHF. CDR3 DNA sequence: TGTGCCAGCAGTTTAGGCCAGGGTAATTCACCCCTCCACTTT.

The chain links TRBV4-2 to TRBJ2-5; 7 bases fit TRBD1. Germline loops: CDR1 LGHNA, CDR2 YNFKEQ. CDR3 length: 13 amino acids. The V segment lost 3 bases and the J segment 2 bases; nucleotides outside the gene matches: 0. The CDR3 loop reads CASSQTGQETQYF. The CDR3 DNA sequence: TGTGCCAGCAGCCAGACAGGGCAAGAGACCCAGTACTTC.

The CDR3 region has the DNA TGTGCCAGCAGTGGGACAGGGGGGAGCTACGAGCAGTACTTC. Translating gives CASSGTGGSYEQYF. The genes are TRBV2 and TRBJ2-7; 10 bases map to TRBD1. From germline, CDR1 is SNHLY and CDR2 FYNNEI. J was trimmed by 3 bases and V by 4 bases; bases with no gene match: 3. CDR3 length: 14 amino acids.

J is TRBJ1-6 and V is TRBV4-3, with 8 bases lining up with TRBD1. Germline assignment: CDR1 LGHNA and CDR2 YSLEER. This CDR3 spans 16 amino acids. V lost 0 bases, J lost 10 bases, and 8 bases stayed unmatched. This CDR3 is CASSQDLVTGASPLHF. For the CDR3, the DNA is TGCGCCAGCAGCCAAGATCTGGTGACAGGGGCGTCACCCCTCCACTTT.

This clone has only a few counts. This rearrangement joins TRBV27 to TRBJ2-7; 7 bases are shared with TRBD1. The CDR3 is 13 residues long. CDR1 and CDR2 from the germline V gene are MNHEY and SMNVEV (reference sequence). Losses at the gene ends were 4 bases for V and 4 bases for J; bases not matched to a gene: 4. The CDR3 protein is CASSSLQGYEQYF. CDR3 bases: TGTGCCAGCAGTTCCCTACAGGGGTACGAGCAGTACTTC.

The chain recombines TRBV11-2 with TRBJ2-7; tentative D call: TRBD2 (7 bases). Per germline, CDR1 SGHAT and CDR2 FQNNGV. CDR3 size: 15 residues. Trimming left V 2 bases short and J 3 bases short, with 14 bases between. The CDR3 protein is CASSLIGGQSYEQYF. The DNA of the CDR3 is TGTGCCAGCAGCTTAATCGGGGGGCAAAGCTACGAGCAGTACTTC.

The rearrangement links TRBV6-6 to TRBJ2-7, with 14 bases matching TRBD2. Germline CDR1 reads MNHNY; CDR2 reads SVGAGI (reference sequence). After removal of 5 bases from V and 2 bases from J, the junction contained 14 bases not matched to a gene. The CDR3 totals 19 residues. The chain's CDR3 is CASSPTTSGGARRTYEQYF. As DNA, the CDR3 is TGTGCCAGCAGTCCTACGACTAGCGGGGGGGCGCGTAGAACCTACGAGCAGTACTTC.

The rearrangement joins TRBV28 to TRBJ2-5, with 12 positions matching TRBD1. Germline lookup yields CDR1 MDHEN and CDR2 SYDVKM. The J segment lost 4 bases and the V segment lost 8 bases, leaving 8 bases of the junction unmatched. The CDR3 contains 15 residues. The CDR3 reads CASVGGDRGRETQYF. DNA of the CDR3: TGTGCCAGCGTGGGGGGGGACAGGGGGCGAGAGACCCAGTACTTC. The full variable domain, in which reference TRBV28 and TRBJ2-5 provide the parts outside the CDR3, is DVKVTQSSRYLVKRTGEKVFLECVQDMDHENMFWYRQDPGLGLRLIYFSYDVKMKEKGDIPEGYSVSREKKERFSLILESASTNQTSMYLCASVGGDRGRETQYFGPGTRLLVL.

The chain carries TRBV7-8 and TRBJ1-5; unclear D gene. The CDR3 length is 14 residues. V was trimmed by 2 bases and J by 4 bases, leaving 9 bases between them. Per the germline V gene, CDR1 is SGHVS and CDR2 is FQNEAQ. The CDR3 sequence: CASSLQAPNQPQHF. The CDR3 DNA is TGTGCCAGCAGCTTACAGGCACCGAATCAGCCCCAGCATTTT.

Note on this clone: Other DNA sequences within the sample encode an identical CDR3. The rearrangement links TRBV3-1 (or the pseudogene TRBV3-2) to TRBJ2-7, with 10 bases aligning to TRBD2. CDR1 is LGHDT, CDR2 YNNKEL, per germline (reference sequence). The CDR3 covers 18 residues. V shed 3 bases, J shed 2 bases, and the junction held 13 bases outside the gene matches. The CDR3 here is CASSQVGGGSGGTYEQYF. The CDR3 DNA sequence: TGTGCCAGCAGCCAGGTAGGCGGAGGTAGCGGGGGGACCTACGAGCAGTACTTC.

This chain joins TRBV6-4 and TRBJ2-3, with 14 bases matching TRBD2. The germline V gene has CDR1 MRHNA and CDR2 SNTAGT. The CDR3 has 16 residues. The J segment lost 3 bases and the V segment lost 6 bases, leaving 5 bases of the junction unmatched. Written as DNA, the CDR3 is TGTGCCAGCAGCCGGACTAGCGGGGGGTCTACAGATACGCAGTATTTT. This encodes CASSRTSGGSTDTQYF.

The chain links TRBV19 to TRBJ2-3; D perhaps matches TRBD2 (6 bases). Germline V CDR1 and CDR2: LNHDA, SQIVND (reference sequence). The CDR3 has 14 residues. Trimming left V 1 base short and J 4 bases short, with 9 bases between. CDR3 in amino acids: CASSIVLAADTQYF. CDR3 in DNA: TGTGCCAGTAGTATAGTACTAGCTGCAGATACGCAGTATTTT.

The chain employs TRBV27 and TRBJ1-6; D unclear. Trimming shortened V by 1 base and J by 7 bases, and 14 bases separated the two germline ends. The CDR3 has 16 residues. CDR1 is MNHEY and CDR2 is SMNVEV in the germline V gene (reference sequence). DNA of the CDR3: TGTGCCAGCAGTTTATATTACAGCCAGTGGAATTCACCCCTCCACTTT. This codes for CASSLYYSQWNSPLHF.

This sequence joins TRBV28 and TRBJ1-6, with TRBD1 as a possible D gene (5 bases). V lost 3 bases and J lost 0, with 12 bases in between. Germline CDR1 MDHEN, CDR2 SYDVKM. There are 17 residues in the CDR3. CDR3 amino acids: CASSFPYRSSYNSPLHF. The CDR3 region has the DNA TGTGCCAGCAGTTTCCCCTACAGGAGCTCCTATAATTCACCCCTCCACTTT.

The CDR3 region is CASSLYRSTGELFF. CDR3 nucleotides: TGTGCCAGCAGCTTATACCGAAGCACCGGGGAGCTGTTTTTT. The rearrangement links TRBV7-9 to TRBJ2-2; no clear D gene. The germline V gene encodes CDR1 SEHNR and CDR2 FQNEAQ (reference sequence). The CDR3 extends over 14 amino acids. The V end lost 2 bases, the J end lost 4 bases, and 8 bases lay between the germline ends.

The rearrangement joins TRBV9 to TRBJ2-3; possibly TRBD2 for D (5 bases). CDR1 SGDLS and CDR2 YYNGEE come from the germline V gene. The CDR3 length is 14 residues. Trimming shortened V by 1 base and J by 4 bases, and 10 bases separated the two germline ends. The CDR3 DNA reads TGTGCCAGCAGCGTAAGCGGAGCGTCAGATACGCAGTATTTT. Its translation: CASSVSGASDTQYF.

The table lists this clone with a count of one. The junction and the germline gene differ at one end; a read error may be behind it. This chain uses TRBV2 with TRBJ2-5; TRBD2 is a possible D gene (6 bases). The germline V gene has CDR1 SNHLY and CDR2 FYNNEI. The CDR3 has 12 residues. The CDR3 is CACRRREETQYF. The CDR3 region has the DNA TGTGCCTGCAGGCGGAGGGAAGAGACCCAGTACTTC.

J is TRBJ1-2 and V is TRBV6-5; a possible D gene is TRBD1 (5 bases). Trimming stripped 4 bases from V and 5 bases from J, with 8 bases between. The CDR3 covers 12 residues. Germline V lookup: CDR1 MNHEY, CDR2 SVGAGI. The CDR3 here is CASSSTGYGYTF. CDR3 in DNA: TGTGCCAGCAGTTCTACAGGTTATGGCTACACCTTC.

The chain employs TRBV30 and TRBJ1-4; 9 nucleotides line up with TRBD1. The CDR3 loop spans 14 amino acids. Germline V gene data show CDR1 as GTSNPN and CDR2 as SVGIG (reference sequence). V shed 3 bases and J 17 bases; nucleotides not matched to a gene: 16. Here the CDR3 DNA reads TGTGCCTGGAGCCGGGACAGGGACGCCGGGGGGTTTTTTTTT. Translation gives CAWSRDRDAGGFFF.

The V and J genes are TRBV5-4 and TRBJ2-3; TRBD1 matches 9 bases. The CDR3 consists of 14 residues. Germline values: CDR1 SGHNT, CDR2 YYREEE (reference sequence). After removal of 3 bases from V and 3 bases from J, the junction contained 2 bases not matched to a gene. The chain's CDR3 is CASSSQGATDTQYF. In DNA form, the CDR3 reads TGTGCCAGCAGCTCACAGGGGGCGACAGATACGCAGTATTTT.

The J gene is TRBJ1-2, the V gene TRBV19, with 7 bases that match TRBD1. CDR1 and CDR2 from the germline V gene are LNHDA and SQIVND (reference sequence). This CDR3 is 15 amino acids long. The junction had 12 bases not matched to a gene; V was cut back by 7 bases and J by 4 bases. CDR3 amino acids: CASTPGGTNLYGYTF. CDR3 sequence (DNA): TGTGCCAGTACTCCAGGGGGGACAAATCTCTATGGCTACACCTTC. Based on the CDR3 plus reference TRBV19 and TRBJ1-2, the full variable domain is DGGITQSPKYLFRKEGQNVTLSCEQNLNHDAMYWYRQDPGQGLRLIYYSQIVNDFQKGDIAEGYSVSREKKESFPLTVTSAQKNPTAFYLCASTPGGTNLYGYTFGSGTRLTVV.

The rearrangement uses TRBV13 and TRBJ1-4; D may be TRBD1 (5 bases). The CDR3 extends over 16 amino acids. Germline CDR1 and CDR2: PRHDT and FYEKMQ (reference sequence). Trimming took 5 bases from V and 5 from J, leaving 18 bases between them. The CDR3 nucleotides are TGTGCCAGCAGCACCTCTAAAGGGGCCCTAAATGAAAAACTGTTTTTT. Residues: CASSTSKGALNEKLFF.

The rearrangement uses TRBV4-2 and TRBJ1-6; the D is unclear. Germline loops: CDR1 LGHNA, CDR2 YNFKEQ. This CDR3 has 13 residues. Trimming removed 4 bases from V and 6 bases from J, with 7 bases in between. The CDR3 loop reads CASSRGRNSPLHF. The DNA of the CDR3 is TGTGCCAGCAGCCGAGGCCGTAATTCACCCCTCCACTTT.